This T cell receptor beta chain came from a study of blood T cell repertoires in COVID-19. At the level of the study: The United States, Italy and Spain supplied acute and convalescent COVID-19 samples.

Clones were sequenced by immunoSEQ multiplex PCR, and TCRdb holds only the in-frame ones, with some missing. The table records about 400,000 clones, 88% of them present only once. Recruitment covered over 20 US areas and drew participants whose ages spanned roughly 18 to 89 years. Cohorts were assigned according to the clinical history that participants reported. The germline V and J ends were trimmed by 4 bases and 8 bases, with 23 bases remaining between them. Germline CDR1 and CDR2: LGHNA and YNFKEQ. The CDR3 has 16 residues. The sequencing input was PBMCs or T cells enriched from blood (not recorded which). The genes are TRBV4-2 and TRBJ1-2; a weak D match, TRBD1 (5 bases). The source of this sequence is a woman in her 40s with acute COVID-19. CDR3 sequence reads: CASSLIRRGDDRGYTF. CDR3 coding DNA: TGTGCCAGCAGCCTCATCAGAAGGGGCGATGATAGGGGCTACACCTTC.